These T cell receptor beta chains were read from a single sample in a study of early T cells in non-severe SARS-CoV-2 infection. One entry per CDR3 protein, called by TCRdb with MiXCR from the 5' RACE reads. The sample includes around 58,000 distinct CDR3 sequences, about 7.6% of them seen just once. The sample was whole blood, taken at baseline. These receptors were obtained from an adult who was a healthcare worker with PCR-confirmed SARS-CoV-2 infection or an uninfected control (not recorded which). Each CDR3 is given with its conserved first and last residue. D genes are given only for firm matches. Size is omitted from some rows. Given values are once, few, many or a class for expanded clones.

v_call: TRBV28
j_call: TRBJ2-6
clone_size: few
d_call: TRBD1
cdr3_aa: CASSGTAGANVLTF
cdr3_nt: TGTGCCAGCAGCGGGACAGCTGGGGCCAACGTCCTGACTTTC

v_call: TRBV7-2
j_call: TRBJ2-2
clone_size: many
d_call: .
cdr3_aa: CASSPFTGELFF
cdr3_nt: TGTGCCAGCAGCCCATTTACCGGGGAGCTGTTTTTT

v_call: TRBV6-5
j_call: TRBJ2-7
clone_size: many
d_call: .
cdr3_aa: CASSYRSEGYEQYF
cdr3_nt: TGTGCCAGCAGTTACAGGTCCGAGGGCTACGAGCAGTACTTC

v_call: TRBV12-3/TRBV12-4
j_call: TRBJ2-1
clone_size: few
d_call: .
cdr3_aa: CASRMGSSSYNEQFF
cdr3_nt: TGTGCCAGCAGAATGGGGTCGAGCTCCTACAATGAGCAGTTCTTC

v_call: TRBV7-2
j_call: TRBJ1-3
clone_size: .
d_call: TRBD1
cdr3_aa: CASSFAGTGDSSGNTIYF
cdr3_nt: TGTGCCAGCAGCTTCGCCGGGACAGGGGACAGCTCTGGAAACACCATATATTTT

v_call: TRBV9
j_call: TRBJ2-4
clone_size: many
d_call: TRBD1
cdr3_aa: CASSVAGQGNIQYF
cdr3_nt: TGTGCCAGCAGCGTAGCAGGACAGGGGAACATTCAGTACTTC

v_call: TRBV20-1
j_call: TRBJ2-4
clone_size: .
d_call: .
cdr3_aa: CSARSAGRDLAKNIQYF
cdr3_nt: TGCAGTGCTAGAAGCGCAGGACGGGATTTAGCCAAAAACATTCAGTACTTC

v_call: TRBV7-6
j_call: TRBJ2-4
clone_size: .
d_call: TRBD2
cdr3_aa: CASSLRTSGSVENIQYF
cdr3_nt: TGTGCCAGCAGCTTACGGACTAGCGGGAGCGTGGAAAACATTCAGTACTTC

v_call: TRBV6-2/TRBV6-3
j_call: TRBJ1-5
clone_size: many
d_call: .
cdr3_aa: CASSYRAWRRYVEQPQHF
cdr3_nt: TGTGCCAGCAGTTATAGAGCGTGGAGGAGATACGTAGAACAGCCCCAGCATTTT

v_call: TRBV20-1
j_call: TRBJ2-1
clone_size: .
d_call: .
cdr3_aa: CSARNQLGPRGYNEQFF
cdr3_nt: TGCAGTGCTAGAAACCAATTAGGACCGAGGGGATACAATGAGCAGTTCTTC

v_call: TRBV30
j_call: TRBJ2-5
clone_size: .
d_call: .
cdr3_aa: CAWSRDAKTQYF
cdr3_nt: TGTGCCTGGAGTAGGGACGCTAAGACCCAGTACTTC

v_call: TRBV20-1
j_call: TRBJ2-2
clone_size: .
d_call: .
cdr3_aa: CSARDLNGRRAGELFF
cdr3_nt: TGCAGTGCTAGAGATCTCAACGGGAGACGAGCCGGGGAGCTGTTTTTT

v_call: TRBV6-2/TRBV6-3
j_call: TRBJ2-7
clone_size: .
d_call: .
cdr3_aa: CASSYSIGSGSYEQYF
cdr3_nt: TGTGCCAGCAGTTACTCGATAGGTAGCGGCTCCTACGAGCAGTACTTC

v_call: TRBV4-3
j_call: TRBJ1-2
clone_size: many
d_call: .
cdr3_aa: CASSQDSSGIIYGYTF
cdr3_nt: TGCGCCAGCAGCCAAGATTCGTCAGGGATAATTTATGGCTACACCTTC

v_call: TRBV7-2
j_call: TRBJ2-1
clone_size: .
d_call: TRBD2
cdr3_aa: CASSREIAGGYNEQFF
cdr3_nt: TGTGCCAGCAGCCGAGAAATAGCGGGAGGGTACAATGAGCAGTTCTTC

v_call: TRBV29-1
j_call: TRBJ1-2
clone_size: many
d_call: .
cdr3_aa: CSASPGPLQSPLLDYTF
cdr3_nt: TGCAGCGCTTCCCCAGGACCGCTCCAGAGCCCCCTATTAGACTACACCTTC

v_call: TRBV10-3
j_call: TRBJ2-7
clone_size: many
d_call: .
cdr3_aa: CAIRGQDWSYEQYF
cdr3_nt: TGTGCCATCAGGGGGCAGGATTGGTCATACGAGCAGTACTTC

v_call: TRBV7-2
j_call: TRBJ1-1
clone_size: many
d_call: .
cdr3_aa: CASSLRGLNTEAFF
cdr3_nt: TGTGCCAGCAGCTTAAGGGGCTTGAACACTGAAGCTTTCTTT

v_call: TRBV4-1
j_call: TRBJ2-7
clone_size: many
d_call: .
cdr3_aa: CASSQVGFEYEQYF
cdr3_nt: TGCGCCAGCAGCCAAGTCGGTTTCGAGTACGAGCAGTACTTC

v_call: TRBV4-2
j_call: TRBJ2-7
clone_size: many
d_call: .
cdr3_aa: CASSQEFPIGEQYF
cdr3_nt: TGTGCCAGCAGCCAAGAGTTCCCTATAGGCGAGCAGTACTTC

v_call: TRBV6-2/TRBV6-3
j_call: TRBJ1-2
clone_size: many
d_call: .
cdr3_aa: CASIPSGNVYGYTF
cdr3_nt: TGTGCCAGCATTCCATCGGGAAACGTCTATGGCTACACCTTC

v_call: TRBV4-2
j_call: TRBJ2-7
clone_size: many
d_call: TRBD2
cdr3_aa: CASTVTSDSYEQYF
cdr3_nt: TGTGCCAGCACAGTAACTAGCGACTCCTACGAGCAGTACTTC

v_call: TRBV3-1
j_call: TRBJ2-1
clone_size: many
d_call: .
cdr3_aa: CAVQRVNEQFF
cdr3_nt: TGTGCGGTACAGCGGGTCAATGAGCAGTTCTTC

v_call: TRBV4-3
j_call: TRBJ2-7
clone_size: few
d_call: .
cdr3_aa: CASSYRQTSYEQYF
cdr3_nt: TGCGCCAGCAGCTACCGACAGACCTCCTACGAGCAGTACTTC

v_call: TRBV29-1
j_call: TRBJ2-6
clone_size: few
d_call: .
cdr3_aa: CSVDSISGANVLTF
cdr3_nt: TGCAGCGTTGACTCCATTTCTGGGGCCAACGTCCTGACTTTC

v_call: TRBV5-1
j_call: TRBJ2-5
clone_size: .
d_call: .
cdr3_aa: CASSLEGRGETQYF
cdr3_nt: TGCGCCAGCAGCTTGGAAGGGCGAGGAGAGACCCAGTACTTC

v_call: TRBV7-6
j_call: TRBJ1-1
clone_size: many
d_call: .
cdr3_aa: CASSLALTARNTEAFF
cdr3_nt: TGTGCCAGCAGCTTAGCGCTTACGGCGCGGAACACTGAAGCTTTCTTT

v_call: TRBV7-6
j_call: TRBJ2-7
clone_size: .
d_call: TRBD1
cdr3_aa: CASSLAGTGLSVPYF
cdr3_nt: TGTGCCAGCAGCTTAGCTGGGACAGGTTTGAGTGTTCCGTACTTC

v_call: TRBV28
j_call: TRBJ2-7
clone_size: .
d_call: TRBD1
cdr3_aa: CASSEDRDSSYEQYF
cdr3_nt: TGTGCCAGCAGTGAAGACAGGGATAGCTCCTACGAGCAGTACTTC

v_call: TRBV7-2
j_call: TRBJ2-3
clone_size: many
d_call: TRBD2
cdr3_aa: CASSLRAGVFGADTQYF
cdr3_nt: TGTGCCAGCAGCTTAAGGGCGGGAGTATTCGGGGCAGATACGCAGTATTTT

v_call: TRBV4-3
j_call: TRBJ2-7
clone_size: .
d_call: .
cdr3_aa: CASSQDFGAYEQYF
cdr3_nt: TGCGCCAGCAGCCAAGATTTTGGAGCCTACGAGCAGTACTTC

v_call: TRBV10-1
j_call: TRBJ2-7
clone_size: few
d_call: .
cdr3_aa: CASSESVRYEQYF
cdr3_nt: TGCGCCAGCAGTGAGTCCGTCCGGTACGAGCAGTACTTC

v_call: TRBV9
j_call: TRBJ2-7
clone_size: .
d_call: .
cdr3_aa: CASSVNRLSEQYF
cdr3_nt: TGTGCCAGCAGCGTAAATCGGCTTTCCGAGCAGTACTTC

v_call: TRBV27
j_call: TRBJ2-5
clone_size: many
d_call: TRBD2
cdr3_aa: CASSPGLAGEAQYF
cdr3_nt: TGTGCCAGCAGTCCGGGACTAGCGGGAGAGGCCCAGTACTTC

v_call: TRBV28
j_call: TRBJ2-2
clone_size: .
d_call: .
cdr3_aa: CASKADLGAGELFF
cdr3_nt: TGTGCCAGCAAAGCGGACTTGGGGGCCGGGGAGCTGTTTTTT

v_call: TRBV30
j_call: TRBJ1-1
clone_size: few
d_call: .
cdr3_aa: CASLGLNTEAFF
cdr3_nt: TGTGCCTCCCTAGGACTAAACACTGAAGCTTTCTTT

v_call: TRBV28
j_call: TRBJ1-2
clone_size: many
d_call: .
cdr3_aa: CASGGGTSYGYTF
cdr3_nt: TGTGCCAGCGGGGGAGGCACGAGCTATGGCTACACCTTC

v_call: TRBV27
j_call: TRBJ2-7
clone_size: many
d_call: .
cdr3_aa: CASSLSLEGFYEQYF
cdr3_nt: TGTGCCAGCAGTTTAAGCCTAGAGGGCTTCTACGAGCAGTACTTC

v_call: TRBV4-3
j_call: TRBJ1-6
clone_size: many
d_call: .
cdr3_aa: CASSQDSRTTGNSPLHF
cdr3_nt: TGCGCCAGCAGCCAAGATTCGAGGACCACAGGGAATTCACCCCTCCACTTT

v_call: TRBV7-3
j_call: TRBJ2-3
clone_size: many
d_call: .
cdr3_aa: CASSLLGGVDTQYF
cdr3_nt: TGTGCCAGCAGCTTACTAGGGGGAGTGGATACGCAGTATTTT

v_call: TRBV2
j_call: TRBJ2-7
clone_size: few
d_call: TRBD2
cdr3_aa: CASRRLAGVYEQYF
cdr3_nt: TGTGCCAGCAGGAGACTAGCGGGAGTCTACGAGCAGTACTTC

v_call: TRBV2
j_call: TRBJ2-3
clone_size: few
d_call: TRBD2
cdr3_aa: CASSDPRTYSGGSTDTQYF
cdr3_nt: TGTGCCAGCAGTGATCCCCGCACGTACAGCGGGGGGAGCACAGATACGCAGTATTTT

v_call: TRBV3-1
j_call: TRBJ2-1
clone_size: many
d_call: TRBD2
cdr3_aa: CASSQGSSAREGIGEQFF
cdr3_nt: TGTGCCAGCAGCCAAGGATCTTCGGCGCGGGAGGGCATTGGTGAGCAGTTCTTC

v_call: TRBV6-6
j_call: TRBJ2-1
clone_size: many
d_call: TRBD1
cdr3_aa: CASRAGTGGNEQFF
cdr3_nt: TGTGCCAGCCGGGCGGGGACAGGGGGAAATGAGCAGTTCTTC

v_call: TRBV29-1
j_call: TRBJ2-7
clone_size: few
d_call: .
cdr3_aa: CSVQGSYEQYF
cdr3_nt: TGCAGCGTCCAAGGGAGCTACGAGCAGTACTTC

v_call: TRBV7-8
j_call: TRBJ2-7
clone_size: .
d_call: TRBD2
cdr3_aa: CASSTTSGSYEQYF
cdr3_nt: TGTGCCAGCAGCACGACTAGCGGGAGCTACGAGCAGTACTTC

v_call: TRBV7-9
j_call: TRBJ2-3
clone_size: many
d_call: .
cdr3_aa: CASSPFTDTQYF
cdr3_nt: TGTGCCAGCAGCCCATTCACAGATACGCAGTATTTT

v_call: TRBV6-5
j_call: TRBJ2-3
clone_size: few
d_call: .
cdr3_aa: CASRVPRVSTDTQYF
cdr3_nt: TGTGCCAGCAGAGTGCCGCGGGTTAGCACAGATACGCAGTATTTT

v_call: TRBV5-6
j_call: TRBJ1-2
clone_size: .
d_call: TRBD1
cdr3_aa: CANSLGTGVYGYTF
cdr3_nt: TGTGCCAACAGCTTGGGGACAGGGGTCTATGGCTACACCTTC

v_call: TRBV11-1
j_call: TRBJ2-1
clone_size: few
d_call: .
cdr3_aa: CASSLGTVDEQFF
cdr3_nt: TGTGCCAGCAGCTTAGGGACGGTGGATGAGCAGTTCTTC

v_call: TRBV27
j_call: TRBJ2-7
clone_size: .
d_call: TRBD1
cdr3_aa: CASSLAGQGVYEQYF
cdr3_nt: TGTGCCAGCAGTTTAGCGGGACAGGGGGTCTACGAGCAGTACTTC

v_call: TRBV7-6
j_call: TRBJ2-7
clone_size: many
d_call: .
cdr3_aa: CASSPQAFSYEQYF
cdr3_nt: TGTGCCAGCAGCCCACAGGCTTTCTCCTACGAGCAGTACTTC

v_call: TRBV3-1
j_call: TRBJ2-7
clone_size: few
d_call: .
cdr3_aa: CASSQDQGYEQYF
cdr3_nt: TGTGCCAGCAGCCAAGATCAGGGCTACGAGCAGTACTTC

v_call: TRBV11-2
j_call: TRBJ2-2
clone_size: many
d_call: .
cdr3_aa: CASSLGLGPNTGELFF
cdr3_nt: TGTGCCAGCAGCTTAGGACTCGGGCCAAACACCGGGGAGCTGTTTTTT